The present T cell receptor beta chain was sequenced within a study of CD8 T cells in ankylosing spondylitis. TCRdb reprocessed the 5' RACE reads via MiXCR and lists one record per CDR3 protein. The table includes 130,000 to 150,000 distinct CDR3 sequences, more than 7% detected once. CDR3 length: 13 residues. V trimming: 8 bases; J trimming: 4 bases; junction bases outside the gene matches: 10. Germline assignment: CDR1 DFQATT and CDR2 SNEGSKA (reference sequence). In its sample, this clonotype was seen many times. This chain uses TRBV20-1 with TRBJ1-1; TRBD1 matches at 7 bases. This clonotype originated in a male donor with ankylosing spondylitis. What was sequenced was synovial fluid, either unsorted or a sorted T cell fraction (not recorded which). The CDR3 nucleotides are TGCAGTACTCTGAAGGGGGCGGCCACTGAAGCTTTCTTT. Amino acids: CSTLKGAATEAFF.